This T cell receptor beta chain was captured by sequencing in a study of T-cell reconstitution after alpha-beta-depleted transplantation in children. Unique molecular identifiers were used to barcode this TCRbeta library. MiXCR was run by TCRdb on the PCR reads, yielding one entry per CDR3 protein. The profile shows approximately 350,000 distinct CDR3 sequences, 10% of them singletons. The CDR3 is 14 residues long. Germline V gene sequence: CDR1 LNHDA, CDR2 SQIVND (reference sequence). Germline trimming cut 5 bases from V and 8 bases from J; bases unmatched to any gene: 4. The sequenced sample was PBMCs from the stem cell graft donor, obtained from the stem cell graft. V and J are TRBV19 and TRBJ1-4; 11 bases are shared with TRBD1. The source of this sequence is a human donor who donated a stem cell graft to a child with acute lymphoblastic leukemia. CDR3 DNA: TGTGCCAGTAGTGGCGGGACAGGGGGAGAAAAACTGTTTTTT. This sequence encodes CASSGGTGGEKLFF.